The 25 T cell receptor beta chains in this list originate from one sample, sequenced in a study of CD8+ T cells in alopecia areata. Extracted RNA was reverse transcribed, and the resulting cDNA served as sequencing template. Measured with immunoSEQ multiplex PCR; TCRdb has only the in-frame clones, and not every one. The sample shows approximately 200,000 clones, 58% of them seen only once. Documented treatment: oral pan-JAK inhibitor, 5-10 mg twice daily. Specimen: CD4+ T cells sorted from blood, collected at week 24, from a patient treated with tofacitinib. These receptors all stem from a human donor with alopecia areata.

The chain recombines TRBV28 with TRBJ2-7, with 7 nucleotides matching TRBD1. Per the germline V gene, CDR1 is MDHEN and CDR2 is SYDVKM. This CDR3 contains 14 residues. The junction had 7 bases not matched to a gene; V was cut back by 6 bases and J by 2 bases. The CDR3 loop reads CASSLVQGTYEQYF. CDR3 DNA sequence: TGTGCCAGCAGCCTGGTACAGGGGACCTACGAGCAGTACTTC.

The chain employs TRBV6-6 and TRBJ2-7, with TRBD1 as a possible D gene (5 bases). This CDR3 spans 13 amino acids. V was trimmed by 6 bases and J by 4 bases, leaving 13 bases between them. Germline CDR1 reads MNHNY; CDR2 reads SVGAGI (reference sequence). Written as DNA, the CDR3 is TGTGCCAGCAGCTACGACAGATTTTACGAGCAGTACTTC. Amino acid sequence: CASSYDRFYEQYF.

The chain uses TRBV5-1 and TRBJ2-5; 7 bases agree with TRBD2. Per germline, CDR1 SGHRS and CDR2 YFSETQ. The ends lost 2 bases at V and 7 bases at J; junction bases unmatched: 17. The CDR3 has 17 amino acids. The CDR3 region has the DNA TGCGCCAGCAGCTTTGGACAATTGACTAGCTCGAGAGGGACCCAGTACTTC. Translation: CASSFGQLTSSRGTQYF.

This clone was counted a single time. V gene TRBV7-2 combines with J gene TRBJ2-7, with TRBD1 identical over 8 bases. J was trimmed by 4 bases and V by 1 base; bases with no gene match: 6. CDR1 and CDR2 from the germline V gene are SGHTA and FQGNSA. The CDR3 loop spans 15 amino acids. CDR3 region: CASSLEGRGLYEQYF. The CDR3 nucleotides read TGTGCCAGCAGCTTAGAGGGCAGGGGGCTATACGAGCAGTACTTC. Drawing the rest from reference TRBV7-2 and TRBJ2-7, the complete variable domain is GAGVSQSPSNKVTEKGKDVELRCDPISGHTALYWYRQSLGQGLEFLIYFQGNSAPDKSGLPSDRFSAERTGGSVSTLTIQRTQQEDSAVYLCASSLEGRGLYEQYFGPGTRLTVT.

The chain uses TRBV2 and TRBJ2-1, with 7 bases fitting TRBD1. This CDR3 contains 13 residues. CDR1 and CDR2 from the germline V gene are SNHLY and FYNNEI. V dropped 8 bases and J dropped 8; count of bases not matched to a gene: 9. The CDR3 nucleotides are TGTGCCAGCTCCTTCACAGGGGACCATGAGCAGTTCTTC. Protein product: CASSFTGDHEQFF.

This CDR3 is CASSRLQEPTGNTIYF. DNA for the CDR3: TGTGCCAGCAGCCGACTACAGGAGCCAACTGGAAACACCATATATTTT. The V and J genes are TRBV13 and TRBJ1-3, with a tentative D call TRBD1 (5 bases). Trimming stripped 5 bases from V and 2 bases from J, with 16 bases between. CDR1 is PRHDT and CDR2 is FYEKMQ in the germline V gene (reference sequence). The CDR3 consists of 16 residues.

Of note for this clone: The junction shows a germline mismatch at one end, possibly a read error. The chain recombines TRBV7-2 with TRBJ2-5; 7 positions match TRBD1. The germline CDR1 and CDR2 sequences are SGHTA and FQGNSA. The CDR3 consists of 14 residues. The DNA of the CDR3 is TGTGCCAGCAGTTTAGGACAGGCCGCGGAGACCCAGTACTTC. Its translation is CASSLGQAAETQYF.

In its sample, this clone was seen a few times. DNA of the CDR3: TGTGCCACCCAGGGACAGGGGGCGAACTATGGCTACACCTTC. Translating gives CATQGQGANYGYTF. The V call is TRBV10-3, the J call TRBJ1-2; 12 bases line up with TRBD1. V dropped 10 bases and J dropped 2; count of bases not matched to a gene: 5. The CDR3 has 14 residues. CDR1 is ENHRY, CDR2 SYGVKD, per germline.

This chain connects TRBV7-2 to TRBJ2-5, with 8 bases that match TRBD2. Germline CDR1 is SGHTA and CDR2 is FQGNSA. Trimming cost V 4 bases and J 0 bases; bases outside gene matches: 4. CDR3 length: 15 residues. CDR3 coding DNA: TGTGCCAGCAGCTGGGGACTAGATAACCAAGAGACCCAGTACTTC. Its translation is CASSWGLDNQETQYF.

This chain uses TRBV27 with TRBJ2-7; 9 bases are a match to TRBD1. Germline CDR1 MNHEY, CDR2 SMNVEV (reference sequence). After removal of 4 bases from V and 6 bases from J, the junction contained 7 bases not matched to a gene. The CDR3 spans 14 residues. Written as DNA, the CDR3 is TGTGCCAGCAGTTCCCGGGACAGGGCCGGCGAGCAGTACTTC. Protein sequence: CASSSRDRAGEQYF.

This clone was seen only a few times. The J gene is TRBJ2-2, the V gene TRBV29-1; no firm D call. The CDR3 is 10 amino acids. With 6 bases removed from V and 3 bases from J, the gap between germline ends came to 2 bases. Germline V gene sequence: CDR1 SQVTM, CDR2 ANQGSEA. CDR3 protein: CSVDTGELFF. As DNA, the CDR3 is TGCAGCGTCGACACCGGGGAGCTGTTTTTT.

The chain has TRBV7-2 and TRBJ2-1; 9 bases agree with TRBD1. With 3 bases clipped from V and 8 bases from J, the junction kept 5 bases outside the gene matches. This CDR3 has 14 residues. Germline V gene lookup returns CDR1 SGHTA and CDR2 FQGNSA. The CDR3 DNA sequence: TGTGCCAGCAGCTTGGGGACAGGGCTGGATGAGCAGTTCTTC. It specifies CASSLGTGLDEQFF.

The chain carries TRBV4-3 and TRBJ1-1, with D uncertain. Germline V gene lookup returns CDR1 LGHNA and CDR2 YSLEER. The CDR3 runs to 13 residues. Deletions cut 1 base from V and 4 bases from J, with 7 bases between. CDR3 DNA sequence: TGCGCCAGCAGCCAAGTCTCGGGCACTGAAGCTTTCTTT. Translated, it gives CASSQVSGTEAFF.

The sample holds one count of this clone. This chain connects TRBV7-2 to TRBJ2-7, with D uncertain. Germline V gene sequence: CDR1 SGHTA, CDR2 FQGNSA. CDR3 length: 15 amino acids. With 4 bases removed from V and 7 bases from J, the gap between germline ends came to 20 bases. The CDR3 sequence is CASSSWTEEGWEQYF. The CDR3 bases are TGTGCCAGCAGCTCATGGACCGAGGAAGGATGGGAGCAGTACTTC.

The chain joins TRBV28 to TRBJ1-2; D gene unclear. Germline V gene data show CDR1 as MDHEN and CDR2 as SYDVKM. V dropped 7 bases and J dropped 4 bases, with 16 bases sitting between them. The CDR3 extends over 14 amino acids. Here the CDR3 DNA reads TGTGCCAGCAATACACATCGGTCTCCCTATGGCTACACCTTC. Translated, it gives CASNTHRSPYGYTF.

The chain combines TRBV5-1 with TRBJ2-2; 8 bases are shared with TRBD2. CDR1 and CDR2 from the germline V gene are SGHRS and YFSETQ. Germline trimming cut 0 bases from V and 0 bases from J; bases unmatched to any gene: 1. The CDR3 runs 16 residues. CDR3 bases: TGCGCCAGCAGCTTGGTACTAGCGGCGAACACCGGGGAGCTGTTTTTT. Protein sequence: CASSLVLAANTGELFF.

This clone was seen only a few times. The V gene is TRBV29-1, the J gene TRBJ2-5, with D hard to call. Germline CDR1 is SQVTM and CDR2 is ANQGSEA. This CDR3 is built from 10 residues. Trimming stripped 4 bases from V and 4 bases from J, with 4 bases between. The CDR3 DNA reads TGCAGCGTTGTGACAGAGACCCAGTACTTC. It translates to CSVVTETQYF.

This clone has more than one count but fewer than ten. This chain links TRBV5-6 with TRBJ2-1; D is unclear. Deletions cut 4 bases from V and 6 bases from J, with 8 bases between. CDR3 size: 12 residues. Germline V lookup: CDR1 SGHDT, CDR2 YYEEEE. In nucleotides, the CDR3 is TGTGCCAGCAGCCATAGCCCCAATGAGCAGTTCTTC. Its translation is CASSHSPNEQFF.

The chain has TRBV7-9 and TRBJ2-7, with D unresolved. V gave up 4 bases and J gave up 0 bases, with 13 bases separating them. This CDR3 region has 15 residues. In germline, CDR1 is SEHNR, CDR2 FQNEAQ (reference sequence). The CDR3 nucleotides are TGTGCCAGCAGCTACGATAGCTGGAGCTCCTACGAGCAGTACTTC. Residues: CASSYDSWSSYEQYF.

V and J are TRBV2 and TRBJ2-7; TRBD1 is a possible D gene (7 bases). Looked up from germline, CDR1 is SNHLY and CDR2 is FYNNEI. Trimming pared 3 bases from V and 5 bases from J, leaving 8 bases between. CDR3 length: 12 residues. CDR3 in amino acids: CASSDRGDEQYF. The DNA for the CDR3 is TGTGCCAGCAGTGACAGGGGGGACGAGCAGTACTTC. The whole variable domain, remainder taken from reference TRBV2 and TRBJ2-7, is EPEVTQTPSHQVTQMGQEVILRCVPISNHLYFYWYRQILGQKVEFLVSFYNNEISEKSEIFDDQFSVERPDGSNFTLKIRSTKLEDSAMYFCASSDRGDEQYFGPGTRLTVT.

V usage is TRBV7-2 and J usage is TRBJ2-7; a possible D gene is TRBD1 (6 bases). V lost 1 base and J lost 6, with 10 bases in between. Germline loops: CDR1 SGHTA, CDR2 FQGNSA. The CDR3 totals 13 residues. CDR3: CASSLEQGREQYF. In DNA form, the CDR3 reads TGTGCCAGCAGCTTAGAACAGGGCCGCGAGCAGTACTTC.

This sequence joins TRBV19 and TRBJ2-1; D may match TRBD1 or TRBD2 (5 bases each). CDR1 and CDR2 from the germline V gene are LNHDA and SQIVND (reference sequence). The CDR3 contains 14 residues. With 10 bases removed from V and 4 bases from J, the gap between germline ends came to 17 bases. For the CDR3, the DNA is TGTGCCAACGACCGGGACCCCAGATACAATGAGCAGTTCTTC. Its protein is CANDRDPRYNEQFF.

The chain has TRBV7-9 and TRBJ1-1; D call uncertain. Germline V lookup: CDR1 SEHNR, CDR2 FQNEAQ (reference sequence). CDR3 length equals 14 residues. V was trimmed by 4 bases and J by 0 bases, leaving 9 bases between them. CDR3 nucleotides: TGTGCCAGCAGCTCGTTTGAACTGAACACTGAAGCTTTCTTT. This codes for CASSSFELNTEAFF.

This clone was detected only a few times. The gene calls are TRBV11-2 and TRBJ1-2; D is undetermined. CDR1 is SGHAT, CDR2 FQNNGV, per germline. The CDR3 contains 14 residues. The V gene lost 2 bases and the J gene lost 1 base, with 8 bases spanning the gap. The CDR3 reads CASSLSQVNYGYTF. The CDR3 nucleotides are TGTGCCAGCAGCTTAAGTCAGGTTAACTATGGCTACACCTTC. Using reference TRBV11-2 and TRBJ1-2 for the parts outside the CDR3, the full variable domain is EAGVAQSPRYKIIEKRQSVAFWCNPISGHATLYWYQQILGQGPKLLIQFQNNGVVDDSQLPKDRFSAERLKGVDSTLKIQPAKLEDSAVYLCASSLSQVNYGYTFGSGTRLTVV.

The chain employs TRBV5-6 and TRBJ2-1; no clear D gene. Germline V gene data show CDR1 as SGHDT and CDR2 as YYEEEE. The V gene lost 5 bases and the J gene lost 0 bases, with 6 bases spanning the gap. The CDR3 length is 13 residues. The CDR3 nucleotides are TGTGCCAGCAGGCCGAGCTCCTACAATGAGCAGTTCTTC. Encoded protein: CASRPSSYNEQFF. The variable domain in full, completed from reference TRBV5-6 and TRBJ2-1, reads DAGVTQSPTHLIKTRGQQVTLRCSPKSGHDTVSWYQQALGQGPQFIFQYYEEEERQRGNFPDRFSGHQFPNYSSELNVNALLLGDSALYLCASRPSSYNEQFFGPGTRLTVL.